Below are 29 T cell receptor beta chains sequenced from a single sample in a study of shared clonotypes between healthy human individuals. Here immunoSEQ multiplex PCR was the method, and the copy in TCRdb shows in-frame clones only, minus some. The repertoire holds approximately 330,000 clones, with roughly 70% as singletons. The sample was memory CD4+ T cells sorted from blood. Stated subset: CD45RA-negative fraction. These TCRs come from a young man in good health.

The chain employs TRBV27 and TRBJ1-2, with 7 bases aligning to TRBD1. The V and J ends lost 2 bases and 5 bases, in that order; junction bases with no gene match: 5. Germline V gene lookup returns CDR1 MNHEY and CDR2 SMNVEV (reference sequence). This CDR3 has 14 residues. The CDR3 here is CASSLQQGRYGYTF. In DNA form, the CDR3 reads TGTGCCAGCAGTTTACAACAGGGGCGGTATGGCTACACCTTC.

The CDR3 here is CSAKPEQFF. For the CDR3, the DNA is TGCAGTGCTAAACCTGAGCAGTTCTTC. This chain joins TRBV20-1 and TRBJ2-1; D gene uncertain. CDR1 is DFQATT and CDR2 is SNEGSKA in the germline V gene (reference sequence). The CDR3 consists of 9 residues. V shed 4 bases and J shed 9 bases, with 4 bases lying between them.

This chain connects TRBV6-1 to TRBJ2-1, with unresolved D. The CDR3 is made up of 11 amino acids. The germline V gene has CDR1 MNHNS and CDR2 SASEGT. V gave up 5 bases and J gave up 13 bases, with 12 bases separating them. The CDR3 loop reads CASSLRPGQFF. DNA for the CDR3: TGTGCCAGCAGTCTGCGGCCTGGTCAGTTCTTC.

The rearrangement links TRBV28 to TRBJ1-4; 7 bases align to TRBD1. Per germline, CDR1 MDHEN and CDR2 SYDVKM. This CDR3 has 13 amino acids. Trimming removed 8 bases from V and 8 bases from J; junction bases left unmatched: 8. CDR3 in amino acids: CASQRGLTEKLFF. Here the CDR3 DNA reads TGTGCCAGCCAAAGGGGGCTGACCGAAAAACTGTTTTTT. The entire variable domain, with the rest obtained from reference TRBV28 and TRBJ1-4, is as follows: DVKVTQSSRYLVKRTGEKVFLECVQDMDHENMFWYRQDPGLGLRLIYFSYDVKMKEKGDIPEGYSVSREKKERFSLILESASTNQTSMYLCASQRGLTEKLFFGSGTQLSVL.

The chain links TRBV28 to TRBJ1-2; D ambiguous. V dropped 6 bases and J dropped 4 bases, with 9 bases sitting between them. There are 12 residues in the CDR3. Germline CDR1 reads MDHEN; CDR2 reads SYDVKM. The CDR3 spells CASSRPIYGYTF. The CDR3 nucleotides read TGTGCCAGCAGCCGCCCTATCTATGGCTACACCTTC.

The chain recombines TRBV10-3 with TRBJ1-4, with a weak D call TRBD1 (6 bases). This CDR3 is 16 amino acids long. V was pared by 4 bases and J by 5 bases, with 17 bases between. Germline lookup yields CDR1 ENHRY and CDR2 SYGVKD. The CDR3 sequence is CAISGEGAQGNEKLFF. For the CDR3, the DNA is TGTGCCATCAGTGGGGAGGGCGCCCAGGGGAATGAAAAACTGTTTTTT.

The chain's CDR3 is CASSIWVGTGLSGANVLTF. CDR3 DNA: TGTGCCAGCAGTATTTGGGTCGGGACAGGGCTCTCTGGGGCCAACGTCCTGACTTTC. The V call is TRBV2, the J call TRBJ2-6; 9 nucleotides line up with TRBD1. This CDR3 region has 19 residues. V was pared by 5 bases and J by 0 bases, with 11 bases of the junction left unmatched. Germline V CDR1 and CDR2: SNHLY, FYNNEI. The entire variable domain, with the rest obtained from reference TRBV2 and TRBJ2-6, is as follows: EPEVTQTPSHQVTQMGQEVILRCVPISNHLYFYWYRQILGQKVEFLVSFYNNEISEKSEIFDDQFSVERPDGSNFTLKIRSTKLEDSAMYFCASSIWVGTGLSGANVLTFGAGSRLTVL.

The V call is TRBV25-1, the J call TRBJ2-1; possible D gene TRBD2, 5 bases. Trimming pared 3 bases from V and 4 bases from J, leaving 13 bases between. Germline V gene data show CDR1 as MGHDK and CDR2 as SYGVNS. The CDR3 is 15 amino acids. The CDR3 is CASSDRGRVYNEQFF. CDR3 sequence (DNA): TGTGCCAGCAGTGATCGAGGGAGAGTGTACAATGAGCAGTTCTTC.

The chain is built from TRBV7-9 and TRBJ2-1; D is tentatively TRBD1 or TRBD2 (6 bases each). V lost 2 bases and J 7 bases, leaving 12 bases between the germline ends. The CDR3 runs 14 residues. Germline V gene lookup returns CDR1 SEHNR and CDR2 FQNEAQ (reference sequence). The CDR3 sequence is CASSLYTGTNEQFF. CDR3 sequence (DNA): TGTGCCAGCAGCTTATATACAGGGACTAATGAGCAGTTCTTC.

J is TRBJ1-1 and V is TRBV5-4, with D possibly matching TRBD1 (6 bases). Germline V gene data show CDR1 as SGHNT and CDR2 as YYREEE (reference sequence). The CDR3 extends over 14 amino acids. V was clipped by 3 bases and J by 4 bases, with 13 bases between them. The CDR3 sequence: CASSSYRGATEAFF. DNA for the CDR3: TGTGCCAGCAGCTCGTATCGGGGGGCCACTGAAGCTTTCTTT.

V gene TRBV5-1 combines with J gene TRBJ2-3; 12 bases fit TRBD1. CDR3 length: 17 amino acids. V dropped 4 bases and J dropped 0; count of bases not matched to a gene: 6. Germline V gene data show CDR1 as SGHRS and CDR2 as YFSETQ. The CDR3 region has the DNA TGCGCCAGCAGCAGGGGACAGGGGGCTTCTAGCACAGATACGCAGTATTTT. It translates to CASSRGQGASSTDTQYF.

The CDR3 spells CASSLETIPARTDTQYF. CDR3 sequence (DNA): TGTGCCAGCAGCTTAGAAACGATTCCTGCCCGTACAGATACGCAGTATTTT. This chain joins TRBV7-8 and TRBJ2-3; D call uncertain. V lost 1 base and J lost 3, with 17 bases in between. Germline V gives CDR1 SGHVS, CDR2 FQNEAQ. The CDR3 is 17 residues long.

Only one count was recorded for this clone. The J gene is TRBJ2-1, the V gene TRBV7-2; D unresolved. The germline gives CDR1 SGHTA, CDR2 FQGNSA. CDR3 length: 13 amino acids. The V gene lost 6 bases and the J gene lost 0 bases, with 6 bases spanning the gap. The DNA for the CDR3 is TGTGCCAGCAGGCCCGCCTCCTACAATGAGCAGTTCTTC. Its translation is CASRPASYNEQFF. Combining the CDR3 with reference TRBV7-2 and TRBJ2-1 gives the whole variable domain GAGVSQSPSNKVTEKGKDVELRCDPISGHTALYWYRQSLGQGLEFLIYFQGNSAPDKSGLPSDRFSAERTGGSVSTLTIQRTQQEDSAVYLCASRPASYNEQFFGPGTRLTVL.

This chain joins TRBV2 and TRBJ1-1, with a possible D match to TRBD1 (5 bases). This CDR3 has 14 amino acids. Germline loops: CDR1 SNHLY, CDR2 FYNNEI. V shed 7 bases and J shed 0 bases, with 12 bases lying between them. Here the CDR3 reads CASMPGRMNTEAFF. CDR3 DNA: TGTGCCAGCATGCCAGGGAGGATGAACACTGAAGCTTTCTTT.

For the CDR3, the DNA is TGTGCCAGCAGCGTAGGTTTGAGGCAGGGGAACGTCAAAAACATTCAGTACTTC. It codes for CASSVGLRQGNVKNIQYF. This chain connects TRBV9 to TRBJ2-4; maybe TRBD1 (6 bases). CDR3 length: 18 residues. V was trimmed by 0 bases and J by 3 bases, leaving 19 bases between them. Germline assignment: CDR1 SGDLS and CDR2 YYNGEE. The variable domain in full, with the rest retrieved from reference TRBV9 and TRBJ2-4, is DSGVTQTPKHLITATGQRVTLRCSPRSGDLSVYWYQQSLDQGLQFLIQYYNGEERAKGNILERFSAQQFPDLHSELNLSSLELGDSALYFCASSVGLRQGNVKNIQYFGAGTRLSVL.

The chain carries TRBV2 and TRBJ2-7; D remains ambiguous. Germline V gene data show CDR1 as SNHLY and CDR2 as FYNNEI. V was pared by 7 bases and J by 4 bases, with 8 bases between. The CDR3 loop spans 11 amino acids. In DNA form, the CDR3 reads TGTGCCAGCATCAGCGAGTACGAGCAGTACTTC. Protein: CASISEYEQYF.

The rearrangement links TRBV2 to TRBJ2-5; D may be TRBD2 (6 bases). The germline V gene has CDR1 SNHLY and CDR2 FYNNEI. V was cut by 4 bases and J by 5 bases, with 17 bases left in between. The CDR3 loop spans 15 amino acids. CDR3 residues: CASSVVSAGGETQYF. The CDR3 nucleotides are TGTGCCAGCAGTGTTGTGTCAGCAGGAGGGGAGACCCAGTACTTC.

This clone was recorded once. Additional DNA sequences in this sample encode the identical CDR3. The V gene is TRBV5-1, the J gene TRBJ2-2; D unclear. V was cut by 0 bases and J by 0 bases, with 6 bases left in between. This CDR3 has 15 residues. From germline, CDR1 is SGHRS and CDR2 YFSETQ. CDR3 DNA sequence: TGCGCCAGCAGCTTGGCGACTGCGAACACCGGGGAGCTGTTTTTT. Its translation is CASSLATANTGELFF.

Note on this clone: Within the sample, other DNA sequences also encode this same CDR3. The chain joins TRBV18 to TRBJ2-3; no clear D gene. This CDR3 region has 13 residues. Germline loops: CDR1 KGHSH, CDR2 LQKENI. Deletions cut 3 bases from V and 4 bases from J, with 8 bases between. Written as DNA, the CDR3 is TGTGCCAGCTCACCTTCTTTAGCAGATACGCAGTATTTT. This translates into CASSPSLADTQYF.

CDR3 coding DNA: TGCGCCAGCAGCCTGATGGGGTTCAGCGGGGAGCTGTTTTTT. Its translation is CASSLMGFSGELFF. V is TRBV4-3 and J is TRBJ2-2, with D unclear. Germline CDR1 reads LGHNA; CDR2 reads YSLEER. The length of the CDR3 is 14 residues. Trimming took 4 bases from V and 7 from J, leaving 13 bases between them.

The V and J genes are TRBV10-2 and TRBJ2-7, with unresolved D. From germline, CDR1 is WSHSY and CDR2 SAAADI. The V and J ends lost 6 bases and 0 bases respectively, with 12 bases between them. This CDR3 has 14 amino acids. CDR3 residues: CASRAPSSSYEQYF. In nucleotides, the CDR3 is TGCGCCAGCAGGGCCCCCTCCAGCTCCTACGAGCAGTACTTC.

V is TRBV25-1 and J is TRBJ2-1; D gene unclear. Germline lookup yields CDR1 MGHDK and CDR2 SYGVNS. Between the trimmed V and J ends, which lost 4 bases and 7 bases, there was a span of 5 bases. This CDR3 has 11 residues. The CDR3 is CASSGLNEQFF. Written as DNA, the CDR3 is TGTGCCAGCAGTGGTCTGAATGAGCAGTTCTTC.

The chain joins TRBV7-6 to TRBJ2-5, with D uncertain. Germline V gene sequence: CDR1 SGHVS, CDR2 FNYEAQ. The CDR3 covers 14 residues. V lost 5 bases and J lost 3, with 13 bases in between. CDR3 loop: CASSLSPAEETQYF. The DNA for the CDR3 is TGTGCCAGCAGCCTATCTCCTGCAGAAGAGACCCAGTACTTC.

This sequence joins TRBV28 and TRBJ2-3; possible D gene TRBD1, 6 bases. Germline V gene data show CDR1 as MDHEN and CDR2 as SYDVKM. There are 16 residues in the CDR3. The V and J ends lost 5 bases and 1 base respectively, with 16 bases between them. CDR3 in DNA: TGTGCCAGCAGTATAAGACAGGCGTTGGGCACAGATACGCAGTATTTT. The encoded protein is CASSIRQALGTDTQYF.

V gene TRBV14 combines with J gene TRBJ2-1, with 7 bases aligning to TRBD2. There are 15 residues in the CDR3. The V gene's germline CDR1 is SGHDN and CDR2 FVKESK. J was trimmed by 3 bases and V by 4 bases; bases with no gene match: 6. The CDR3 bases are TGTGCCAGCAGCCGAGCTAGCGGAGGCTACAATGAGCAGTTCTTC. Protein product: CASSRASGGYNEQFF.

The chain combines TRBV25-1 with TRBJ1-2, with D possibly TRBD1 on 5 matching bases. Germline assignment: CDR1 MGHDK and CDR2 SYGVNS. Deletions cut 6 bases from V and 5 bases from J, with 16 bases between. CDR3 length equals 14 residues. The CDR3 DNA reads TGTGCCAGCAGCCCATCCCAGGGTCCATATGGCTACACCTTC. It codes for CASSPSQGPYGYTF.

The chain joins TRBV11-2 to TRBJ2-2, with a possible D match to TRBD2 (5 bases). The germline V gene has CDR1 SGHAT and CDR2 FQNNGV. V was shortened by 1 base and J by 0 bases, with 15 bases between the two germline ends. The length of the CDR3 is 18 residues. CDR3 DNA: TGTGCCAGCAGCTTAGTCGAGGGTACCGCCGCGAACACCGGGGAGCTGTTTTTT. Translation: CASSLVEGTAANTGELFF.

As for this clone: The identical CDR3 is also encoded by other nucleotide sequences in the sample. Here the CDR3 DNA reads TGTGCCTGGAGTGTGCCGATTAGCGTATACAATGAGCAGTTCTTC. This translates into CAWSVPISVYNEQFF. The chain links TRBV30 to TRBJ2-1, with D perhaps matching TRBD2 (5 bases). The CDR3 runs 15 residues. In germline, CDR1 is GTSNPN, CDR2 SVGIG (reference sequence). V lost 0 bases and J 4 bases, leaving 13 bases between the germline ends.

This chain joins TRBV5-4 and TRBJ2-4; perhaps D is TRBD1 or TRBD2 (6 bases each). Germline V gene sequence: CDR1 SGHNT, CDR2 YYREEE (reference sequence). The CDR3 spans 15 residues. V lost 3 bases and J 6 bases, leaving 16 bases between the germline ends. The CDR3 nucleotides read TGTGCCAGCAGCTCACCGGGGGCGTCTGTAAACATTCAGTACTTC. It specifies CASSSPGASVNIQYF.